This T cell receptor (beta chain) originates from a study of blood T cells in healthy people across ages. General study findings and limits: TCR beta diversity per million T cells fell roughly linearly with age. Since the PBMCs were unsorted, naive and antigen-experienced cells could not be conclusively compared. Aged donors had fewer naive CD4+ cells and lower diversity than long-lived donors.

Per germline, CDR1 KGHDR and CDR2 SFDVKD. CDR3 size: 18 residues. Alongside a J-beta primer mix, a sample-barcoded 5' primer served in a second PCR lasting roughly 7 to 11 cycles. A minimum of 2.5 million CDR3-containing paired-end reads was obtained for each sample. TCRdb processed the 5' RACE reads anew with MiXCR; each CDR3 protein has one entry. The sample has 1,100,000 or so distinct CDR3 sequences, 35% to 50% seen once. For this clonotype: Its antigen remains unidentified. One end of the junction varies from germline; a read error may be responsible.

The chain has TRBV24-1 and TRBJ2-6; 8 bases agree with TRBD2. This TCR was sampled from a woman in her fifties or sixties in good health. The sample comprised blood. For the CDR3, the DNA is TGTGCCACCGGTGATTTGCAGCGGGAGCCCTCTGGGGCCAACGTCCTGACTTTC. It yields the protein CATGDLQREPSGANVLTF.